A single sample gave rise to the 27 T cell receptor beta chains below, sequenced in a study of shared clonotypes between healthy human individuals. Method: immunoSEQ multiplex PCR; TCRdb's copy keeps in-frame clones and lacks some. The table has approximately 2.1 million clones, about 92% seen once. The specimen sequenced was naive CD4+ T cells from PBMCs. Subset reported: CD45RA+ positively selected. These receptors originate from a man between 18 and 29 years old in good health. Some clones in this sample may be carry-over from other donors' samples.

The genes are TRBV28 and TRBJ2-1, with 9 bases that match TRBD2. Germline V CDR1 and CDR2: MDHEN, SYDVKM. The CDR3 has 16 residues. Trimming at V came to 2 bases and at J to 11 bases, leaving 13 bases not matched to a gene. The CDR3 sequence: CASSLGAGGHIRKQFF. CDR3 in DNA: TGTGCCAGCAGTTTAGGAGCGGGAGGCCATATTAGGAAGCAGTTCTTC.

This clone has just one count. V gene TRBV2 combines with J gene TRBJ2-7; weak D call: TRBD2 (6 bases). CDR1 SNHLY and CDR2 FYNNEI come from the germline V gene. This CDR3 spans 14 amino acids. Trimming pared 3 bases from V and 5 bases from J, leaving 14 bases between. CDR3 bases: TGTGCCAGCAGTGAGTCGTCCGGGGAGGACGAGCAGTACTTC. It encodes CASSESSGEDEQYF.

The genes are TRBV18 and TRBJ1-2; TRBD1 is a possible D gene (6 bases). The CDR3 length is 15 residues. The V and J ends lost 4 bases and 2 bases respectively, with 14 bases between them. CDR1 is KGHSH and CDR2 is LQKENI in the germline V gene. The CDR3 DNA sequence: TGTGCCAGCTCACTCGAAGGGGGGCCCAACTATGGCTACACCTTC. Translating gives CASSLEGGPNYGYTF.

The gene calls are TRBV19 and TRBJ1-5, with unresolved D. The V and J ends lost 3 bases and 0 bases respectively, with 12 bases between them. The CDR3 length is 16 residues. Germline values: CDR1 LNHDA, CDR2 SQIVND (reference sequence). The CDR3 loop reads CASSIRGKDSNQPQHF. CDR3 bases: TGTGCCAGTAGTATTCGTGGAAAAGATAGCAATCAGCCCCAGCATTTT.

This rearrangement joins TRBV14 to TRBJ2-7; possible D gene TRBD1, 5 bases. This CDR3 has 14 residues. Germline V gene sequence: CDR1 SGHDN, CDR2 FVKESK. Trimming shortened V by 3 bases and J by 1 base, and 10 bases separated the two germline ends. As DNA, the CDR3 is TGTGCCAGCAGCCAGCAGGGATCTTCCTACGAGCAGTACTTC. Translation gives CASSQQGSSYEQYF.

Worth noting for this clone: A junction boundary mismatches the germline segment, possibly from a read error. This sequence joins TRBV7-8 and TRBJ2-2; 7 positions agree with TRBD1. The CDR3 covers 15 residues. Per germline, CDR1 SGHVS and CDR2 FQNEAQ. CDR3 coding DNA: TGTGCCAGCGGCTTGAGGGGGCCGGGCACCGGGGAGCTGTTTTTT. Residues: CASGLRGPGTGELFF.

V and J are TRBV5-4 and TRBJ2-7; a weak D match, TRBD2 (5 bases). V was clipped by 2 bases and J by 0 bases, with 12 bases between them. The germline V gene encodes CDR1 SGHNT and CDR2 YYREEE (reference sequence). This CDR3 comprises 15 residues. The CDR3 region is CASSFGRVPSYEQYF. The CDR3 coding sequence is TGTGCCAGCAGCTTCGGGCGGGTGCCCTCCTACGAGCAGTACTTC.

The J gene is TRBJ2-7, the V gene TRBV11-1; D is undetermined. CDR1 is SGHAT and CDR2 is FQDESV in the germline V gene (reference sequence). The CDR3 has 15 amino acids. Deletions cut 3 bases from V and 3 bases from J, with 15 bases between. CDR3 amino acids: CASSLLGRTIYEQYF. As DNA, the CDR3 is TGTGCCAGCAGCTTGCTGGGCCGCACCATCTACGAGCAGTACTTC.

This chain joins TRBV9 and TRBJ2-1; the match to TRBD1 covers 7 bases. The CDR3 extends over 17 amino acids. CDR1 is SGDLS, CDR2 YYNGEE, per germline. Losses at the gene ends were 0 bases for V and 3 bases for J; bases not matched to a gene: 9. CDR3 amino acids: CASSVAPGGWDYNEQFF. CDR3 DNA sequence: TGTGCCAGCAGCGTAGCTCCAGGGGGTTGGGACTACAATGAGCAGTTCTTC.

The count of this clone is one. The gene calls are TRBV7-2 and TRBJ2-6; D is unclear. The CDR3 sequence is 17 residues long. V shed 3 bases and J shed 0 bases, with 12 bases lying between them. Germline CDR1 reads SGHTA; CDR2 reads FQGNSA. This CDR3 reads CASSFRQVASGANVLTF. Written as DNA, the CDR3 is TGTGCCAGCAGCTTCAGGCAGGTCGCCTCTGGGGCCAACGTCCTGACTTTC.

The V gene is TRBV4-2, the J gene TRBJ2-1; the match to TRBD2 covers 7 bases. The V segment lost 2 bases and the J segment 8 bases; nucleotides outside the gene matches: 6. The CDR3 has 14 amino acids. Germline V gene data show CDR1 as LGHNA and CDR2 as YNFKEQ. Here the CDR3 DNA reads TGTGCCAGCAGCCAAAGGACTAGAAGTGATGAGCAGTTCTTC. Residues: CASSQRTRSDEQFF.

The chain couples TRBV7-2 to TRBJ2-3; no clear D. CDR1 and CDR2 (germline): SGHTA, FQGNSA. CDR3 length: 15 amino acids. Trimming removed 7 bases at V and 0 bases at J, with 14 bases between. The CDR3 sequence is CASTPTVTSTDTQYF. CDR3 in DNA: TGTGCCAGCACCCCGACTGTTACTAGCACAGATACGCAGTATTTT.

The rearrangement joins TRBV5-1 to TRBJ2-7, with 9 bases fitting TRBD1. V gave up 7 bases and J gave up 1 base; unmatched junction bases: 3. Germline V CDR1 and CDR2: SGHRS, YFSETQ. This CDR3 is built from 13 residues. CDR3 residues: CASRTGVSYEQYF. In nucleotides, the CDR3 is TGCGCCAGCCGGACAGGGGTATCCTACGAGCAGTACTTC. The whole variable domain, remainder taken from reference TRBV5-1 and TRBJ2-7, is KAGVTQTPRYLIKTRGQQVTLSCSPISGHRSVSWYQQTPGQGLQFLFEYFSETQRNKGNFPGRFSGRQFSNSRSEMNVSTLELGDSALYLCASRTGVSYEQYFGPGTRLTVT.

The V and J genes are TRBV11-3 and TRBJ2-2; the D call may be TRBD1 or TRBD2 (5 bases each). From germline, CDR1 is SGHNT and CDR2 YENEEA. This CDR3 is 15 amino acids long. V lost 4 bases, J lost 0 bases, and 9 bases lay in between. CDR3 sequence (DNA): TGTGCCAGCAGCTCCGGGACGGCGAACACCGGGGAGCTGTTTTTT. Translation gives CASSSGTANTGELFF. Combining the CDR3 with reference TRBV11-3 and TRBJ2-2 gives the whole variable domain EAGVVQSPRYKIIEKKQPVAFWCNPISGHNTLYWYLQNLGQGPELLIRYENEEAVDDSQLPKDRFSAERLKGVDSTLKIQPAELGDSAVYLCASSSGTANTGELFFGEGSRLTVL.

The genes are TRBV28 and TRBJ2-7; 11 bases match TRBD1. The V segment lost 7 bases and the J segment 4 bases; nucleotides outside the gene matches: 12. This CDR3 comprises 16 residues. Germline-derived CDR1 and CDR2 are MDHEN and SYDVKM. For the CDR3, the DNA is TGTGCCAGCATCGGGACAGGGGGGAACCGTATTTACGAGCAGTACTTC. Translated, it gives CASIGTGGNRIYEQYF.

This clone was seen a single time. The chain recombines TRBV5-1 with TRBJ2-6; a possible D gene is TRBD1 (5 bases). CDR1 SGHRS and CDR2 YFSETQ come from the germline V gene. V shed 6 bases and J shed 9 bases, with 13 bases lying between them. The CDR3 is made up of 13 amino acids. The CDR3 DNA reads as TGCGCCAGCACCACCACCACAGGCAACGTCCTGACTTTC. It translates to CASTTTTGNVLTF.

The chain employs TRBV5-6 and TRBJ2-1, with 11 bases that match TRBD2. The length of the CDR3 is 17 residues. The V gene end was trimmed by 0 bases and the J gene end by 1 base; junction bases not matched to a gene: 3. Germline V gives CDR1 SGHDT, CDR2 YYEEEE. The CDR3 loop is CASSLARTSGSYNEQFF. The CDR3 region has the DNA TGTGCCAGCAGCTTGGCAAGGACTAGCGGGTCCTACAATGAGCAGTTCTTC.

Comments on this clone: At the DNA level, this CDR3 is encoded by other sequences in the same sample as well. The chain employs TRBV6-4 and TRBJ1-1, with D unclear. CDR3 length equals 13 residues. Germline loops: CDR1 MRHNA, CDR2 SNTAGT. V lost 3 bases, J lost 4 bases, and 9 bases lay in between. The CDR3 here is CASSEARGTEAFF. DNA for the CDR3: TGTGCCAGCAGTGAGGCCCGTGGCACTGAAGCTTTCTTT.

The chain recombines TRBV27 with TRBJ1-5; no clear D gene. This CDR3 spans 14 amino acids. Trimming removed 4 bases from V and 1 base from J, with 8 bases in between. The germline V gene encodes CDR1 MNHEY and CDR2 SMNVEV (reference sequence). The CDR3 sequence is CASSSSSSNQPQHF. DNA of the CDR3: TGTGCCAGCAGTTCGTCCTCAAGCAATCAGCCCCAGCATTTT.

The chain links TRBV5-1 to TRBJ2-5; no clear D gene. The V gene's germline CDR1 is SGHRS and CDR2 YFSETQ. V was trimmed by 2 bases and J by 3 bases, leaving 17 bases between them. The CDR3 is 16 amino acids. The CDR3 loop reads CASSLDPGNLKETQYF. The CDR3 nucleotides read TGCGCCAGCAGCTTAGACCCGGGTAATTTAAAAGAGACCCAGTACTTC.

The CDR3 bases are TGTGCCAGCACCTCACTAGCGGGGGACCACTACGAGCAGTACTTC. This encodes CASTSLAGDHYEQYF. The chain has TRBV6-6 and TRBJ2-7; TRBD2 matches at 11 bases. V lost 7 bases, J lost 3 bases, and 8 bases stayed unmatched. Per germline, CDR1 MNHNY and CDR2 SVGAGI (reference sequence). The CDR3 is 15 residues long.

The rearrangement links TRBV6-6 to TRBJ2-2, with 9 bases lining up with TRBD2. The CDR3 contains 15 residues. Unmatched junction bases numbered 6, after V lost 7 bases and J lost 3 bases. Germline V gives CDR1 MNHNY, CDR2 SVGAGI (reference sequence). CDR3 nucleotide sequence: TGTGCCAGCAACCTAGCGGGGATCCACACCGGGGAGCTGTTTTTT. This codes for CASNLAGIHTGELFF.

The V gene is TRBV27, the J gene TRBJ2-7; the D call may be TRBD1 or TRBD2 (5 bases each). Germline CDR1 is MNHEY and CDR2 is SMNVEV (reference sequence). The CDR3 spans 14 residues. V lost 3 bases and J lost 2, with 11 bases in between. The CDR3 reads CASSFGDGPYEQYF. DNA of the CDR3: TGTGCCAGCAGTTTTGGGGACGGCCCCTACGAGCAGTACTTC.

V and J are TRBV19 and TRBJ2-5; D gene uncertain. Trimming took off 6 bases at V and 9 bases at J, with 14 bases between the two ends. Germline CDR1 and CDR2: LNHDA and SQIVND (reference sequence). The length of the CDR3 is 12 residues. CDR3 region: CASSDTGFSQYF. For the CDR3, the DNA is TGTGCCAGTAGCGACACCGGCTTTTCCCAGTACTTC.

The chain links TRBV28 to TRBJ2-5; D is unresolved. Germline V lookup: CDR1 MDHEN, CDR2 SYDVKM. CDR3 length: 11 amino acids. Deletions cut 6 bases from V and 6 bases from J, with 8 bases between. The CDR3 protein is CASSALQTQYF. In DNA, the CDR3 is TGTGCCAGCAGCGCTCTTCAGACCCAGTACTTC.

The rearrangement joins TRBV30 to TRBJ1-1, with 7 nucleotides matching TRBD1. J gave up 1 base and V 2 bases, and 7 bases lay outside the gene matches. The length of the CDR3 is 15 residues. Germline values: CDR1 GTSNPN, CDR2 SVGIG (reference sequence). The CDR3: CAWSIPGQQNTEAFF. The CDR3 DNA reads TGTGCCTGGAGTATCCCGGGACAGCAGAACACTGAAGCTTTCTTT. The complete variable domain, with remaining parts taken from reference TRBV30 and TRBJ1-1, reads SQTIHQWPATLVQPVGSPLSLECTVEGTSNPNLYWYRQAAGRGLQLLFYSVGIGQISSEVPQNLSASRPQDRQFILSSKKLLLSDSGFYLCAWSIPGQQNTEAFFGQGTRLTVV.

The chain uses TRBV6-1 and TRBJ2-7; D assignment may be TRBD1 or TRBD2 (5 bases each). The CDR3 length is 14 residues. The V end lost 5 bases, the J end lost 3 bases, and 14 bases lay between the germline ends. CDR1 and CDR2 (germline): MNHNS, SASEGT. The DNA for the CDR3 is TGTGCCAGCAGTTCCCGGGACGGAAACTACGAGCAGTACTTC. This gives the protein CASSSRDGNYEQYF.